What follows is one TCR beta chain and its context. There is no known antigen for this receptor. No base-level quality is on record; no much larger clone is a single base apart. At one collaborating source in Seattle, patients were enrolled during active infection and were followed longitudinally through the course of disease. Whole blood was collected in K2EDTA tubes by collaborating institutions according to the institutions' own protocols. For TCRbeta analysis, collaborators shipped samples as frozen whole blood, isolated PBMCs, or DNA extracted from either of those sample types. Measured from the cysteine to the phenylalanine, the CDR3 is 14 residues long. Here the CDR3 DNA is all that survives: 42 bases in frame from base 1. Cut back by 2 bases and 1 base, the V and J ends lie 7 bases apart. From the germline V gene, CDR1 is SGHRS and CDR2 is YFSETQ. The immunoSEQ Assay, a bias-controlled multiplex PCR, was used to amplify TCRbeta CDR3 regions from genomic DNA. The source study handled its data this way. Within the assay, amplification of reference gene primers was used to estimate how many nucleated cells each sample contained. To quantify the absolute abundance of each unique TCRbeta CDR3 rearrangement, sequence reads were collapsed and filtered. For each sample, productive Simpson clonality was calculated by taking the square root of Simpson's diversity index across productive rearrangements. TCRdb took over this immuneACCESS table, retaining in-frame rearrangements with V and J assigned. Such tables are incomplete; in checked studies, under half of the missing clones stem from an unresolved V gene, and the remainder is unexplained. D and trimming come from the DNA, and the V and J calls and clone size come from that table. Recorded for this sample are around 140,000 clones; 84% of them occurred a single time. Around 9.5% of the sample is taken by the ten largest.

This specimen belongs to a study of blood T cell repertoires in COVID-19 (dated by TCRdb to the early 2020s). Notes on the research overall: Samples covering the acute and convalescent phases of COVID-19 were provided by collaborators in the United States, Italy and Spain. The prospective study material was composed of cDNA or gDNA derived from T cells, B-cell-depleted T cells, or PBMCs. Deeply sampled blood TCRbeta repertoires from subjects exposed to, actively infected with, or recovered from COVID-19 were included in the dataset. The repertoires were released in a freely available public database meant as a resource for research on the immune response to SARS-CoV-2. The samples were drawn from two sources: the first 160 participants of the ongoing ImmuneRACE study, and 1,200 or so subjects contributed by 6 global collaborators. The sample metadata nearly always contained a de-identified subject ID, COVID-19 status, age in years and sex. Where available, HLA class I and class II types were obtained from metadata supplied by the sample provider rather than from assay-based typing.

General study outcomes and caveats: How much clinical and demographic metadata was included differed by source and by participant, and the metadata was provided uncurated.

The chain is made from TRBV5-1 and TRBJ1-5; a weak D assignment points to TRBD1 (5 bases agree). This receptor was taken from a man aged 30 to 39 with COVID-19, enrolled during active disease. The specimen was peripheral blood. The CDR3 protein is CASSLGESNQPQHF. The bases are TGCGCCAGCAGCTTAGGGGAAAGCAATCAGCCCCAGCATTTT.